Presented here are 6 T cell receptor beta chains from one specimen sequenced in a study of PD-L1 blockade in urothelial cancer. Clones were sequenced by immunoSEQ multiplex PCR, and TCRdb holds only the in-frame ones, with some missing. The table includes approximately 100,000 clones, 90% to 95% detected once. The sequencing used PBMCs, collected around atezolizumab (anti-PD-L1) treatment. These TCRs come from an elderly woman with urothelial cancer.

The chain couples TRBV6-1 to TRBJ1-1; D gene ambiguous. There are 14 residues in the CDR3. Germline V gene sequence: CDR1 MNHNS, CDR2 SASEGT. V dropped 2 bases and J dropped 4 bases, with 11 bases sitting between them. The CDR3 DNA reads as TGTGCCAGCAGTGAACTTACCCGGGGCACTGAAGCTTTCTTT. This encodes CASSELTRGTEAFF.

The chain links TRBV5-1 to TRBJ2-1; D is perhaps TRBD2 (6 bases). V shed 0 bases and J shed 0 bases, with 16 bases lying between them. This CDR3 region has 18 residues. Germline loops: CDR1 SGHRS, CDR2 YFSETQ. DNA of the CDR3: TGCGCCAGCAGCTTGGGTTTCGGTCTAGCGTACTCCTACAATGAGCAGTTCTTC. This codes for CASSLGFGLAYSYNEQFF.

The J gene is TRBJ1-2, the V gene TRBV14; D not certain. CDR1 is SGHDN and CDR2 is FVKESK in the germline V gene. The CDR3 extends over 15 amino acids. V lost 0 bases, J lost 4 bases, and 12 bases lay in between. Here the CDR3 DNA reads TGTGCCAGCAGCCAAGAGGGCCGGTTGGCCTATGGCTACACCTTC. Amino acids: CASSQEGRLAYGYTF.

The V and J genes are TRBV9 and TRBJ2-7; 8 positions match TRBD2. Germline loops: CDR1 SGDLS, CDR2 YYNGEE. This CDR3 has 15 residues. V dropped 3 bases and J dropped 3; count of bases not matched to a gene: 8. The CDR3 reads CASSGKAGEGYEQYF. As DNA, the CDR3 is TGTGCCAGCAGCGGAAAAGCGGGAGAGGGCTACGAGCAGTACTTC. The complete variable domain, with remaining parts taken from reference TRBV9 and TRBJ2-7, reads DSGVTQTPKHLITATGQRVTLRCSPRSGDLSVYWYQQSLDQGLQFLIQYYNGEERAKGNILERFSAQQFPDLHSELNLSSLELGDSALYFCASSGKAGEGYEQYFGPGTRLTVT.

The rearrangement links TRBV27 to TRBJ2-7; D might be TRBD1 (6 bases). V was cut by 4 bases and J by 0 bases, with 10 bases left in between. CDR1 and CDR2 (germline): MNHEY, SMNVEV (reference sequence). This CDR3 is built from 14 residues. The CDR3 nucleotides read TGTGCCAGCAGTTCGGACAGCCTCTCCTACGAGCAGTACTTC. It specifies CASSSDSLSYEQYF.

The rearrangement uses TRBV25-1 and TRBJ2-1; maybe TRBD2 (6 bases). V was trimmed by 6 bases and J by 7 bases, leaving 16 bases between them. This CDR3 has 14 amino acids. Germline V gene data show CDR1 as MGHDK and CDR2 as SYGVNS. The CDR3 DNA is TGTGCCAGCAGCGGGACTGCGGGTGGGAATGAGCAGTTCTTC. Its protein product is CASSGTAGGNEQFF.